The T cell receptor beta chain under discussion was sequenced for a study of glioma-infiltrating T cells after dendritic cell vaccination. This CDR3 spans 14 amino acids. The J segment lost 6 bases and the V segment lost 3 bases, leaving 6 bases of the junction unmatched. Germline V gives CDR1 SGHTA, CDR2 FQGTGA. The data were produced by immunoSEQ multiplex PCR, yet TCRdb's version contains in-frame clones alone and is incomplete. The table lists 75,000 to 100,000 clones, approximately 80% of them singletons. The sample was blood, taken before dendritic cell vaccination. The chain joins TRBV7-3 to TRBJ1-2, with TRBD1 identical over 8 bases. The TCR sequence derives from a human donor with glioblastoma. The CDR3 bases are TGTGCCAGCAGCTTGGGGACAGGACGGAATGGCTACACCTTC. It specifies CASSLGTGRNGYTF. The complete variable domain, with remaining parts taken from reference TRBV7-3 and TRBJ1-2, reads GAGVSQTPSNKVTEKGKYVELRCDPISGHTALYWYRQSLGQGPEFLIYFQGTGAADDSGLPNDRFFAVRPEGSVSTLKIQRTERGDSAVYLCASSLGTGRNGYTFGSGTRLTVV.